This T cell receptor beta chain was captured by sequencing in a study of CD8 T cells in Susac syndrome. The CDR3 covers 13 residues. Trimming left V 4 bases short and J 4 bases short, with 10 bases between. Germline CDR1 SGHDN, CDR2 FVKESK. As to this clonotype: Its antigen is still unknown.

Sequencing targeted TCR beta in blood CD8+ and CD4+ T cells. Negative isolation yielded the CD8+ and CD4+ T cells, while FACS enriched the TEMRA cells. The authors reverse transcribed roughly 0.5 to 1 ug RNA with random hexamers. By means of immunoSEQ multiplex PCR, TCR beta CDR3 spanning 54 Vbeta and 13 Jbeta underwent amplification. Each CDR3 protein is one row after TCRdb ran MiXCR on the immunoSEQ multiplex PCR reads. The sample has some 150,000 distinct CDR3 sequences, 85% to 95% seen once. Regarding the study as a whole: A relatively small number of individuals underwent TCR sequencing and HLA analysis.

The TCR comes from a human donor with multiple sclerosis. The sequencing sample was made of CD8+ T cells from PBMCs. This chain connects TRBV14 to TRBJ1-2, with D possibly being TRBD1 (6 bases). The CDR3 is CASSLGQSYGYTF. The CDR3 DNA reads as TGTGCCAGCAGCCTCGGACAGTCCTATGGCTACACCTTC. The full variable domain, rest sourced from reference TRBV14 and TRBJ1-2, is EAGVTQFPSHSVIEKGQTVTLRCDPISGHDNLYWYRRVMGKEIKFLLHFVKESKQDESGMPNNRFLAERTGGTYSTLKVQPAELEDSGVYFCASSLGQSYGYTFGSGTRLTVV.